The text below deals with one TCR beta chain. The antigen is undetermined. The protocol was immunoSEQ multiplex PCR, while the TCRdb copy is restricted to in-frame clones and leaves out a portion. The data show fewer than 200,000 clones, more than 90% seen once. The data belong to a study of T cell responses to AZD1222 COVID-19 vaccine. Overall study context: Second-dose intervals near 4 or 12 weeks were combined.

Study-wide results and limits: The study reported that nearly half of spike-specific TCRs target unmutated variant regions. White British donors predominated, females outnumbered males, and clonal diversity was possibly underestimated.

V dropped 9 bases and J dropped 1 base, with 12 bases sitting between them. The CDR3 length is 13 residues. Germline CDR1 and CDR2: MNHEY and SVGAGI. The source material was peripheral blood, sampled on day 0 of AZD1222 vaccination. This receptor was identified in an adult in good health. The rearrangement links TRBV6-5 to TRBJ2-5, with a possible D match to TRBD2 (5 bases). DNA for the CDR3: TGTGCCAGTACCGTAGCGATCCAAGAGACCCAGTACTTC. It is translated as CASTVAIQETQYF.